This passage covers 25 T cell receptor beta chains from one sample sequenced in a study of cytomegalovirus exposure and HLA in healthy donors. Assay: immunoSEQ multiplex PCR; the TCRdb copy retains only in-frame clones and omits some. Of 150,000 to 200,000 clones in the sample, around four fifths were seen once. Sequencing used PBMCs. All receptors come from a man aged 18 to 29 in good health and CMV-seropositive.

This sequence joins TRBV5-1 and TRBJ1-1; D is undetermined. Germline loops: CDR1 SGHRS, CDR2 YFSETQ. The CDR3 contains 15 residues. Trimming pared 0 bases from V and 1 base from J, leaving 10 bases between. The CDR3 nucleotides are TGCGCCAGCAGCTTGGGGAGTAGTGCGAACACTGAAGCTTTCTTT. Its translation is CASSLGSSANTEAFF.

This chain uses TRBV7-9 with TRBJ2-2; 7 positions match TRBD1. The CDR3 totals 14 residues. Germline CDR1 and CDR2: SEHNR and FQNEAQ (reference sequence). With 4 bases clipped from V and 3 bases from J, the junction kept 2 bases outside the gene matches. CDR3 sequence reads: CASSSGTDTGELFF. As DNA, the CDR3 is TGTGCCAGCAGCTCCGGGACAGACACCGGGGAGCTGTTTTTT.

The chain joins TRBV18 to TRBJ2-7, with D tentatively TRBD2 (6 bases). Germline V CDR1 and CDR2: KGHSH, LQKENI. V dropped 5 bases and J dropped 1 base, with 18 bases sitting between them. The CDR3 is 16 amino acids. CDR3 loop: CASSSSRRGLSYEQYF. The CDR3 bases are TGTGCCAGCTCATCTAGCCGGCGGGGCCTATCCTACGAGCAGTACTTC. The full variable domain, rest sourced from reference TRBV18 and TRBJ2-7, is NAGVMQNPRHLVRRRGQEARLRCSPMKGHSHVYWYRQLPEEGLKFMVYLQKENIIDESGMPKERFSAEFPKEGPSILRIQQVVRGDSAAYFCASSSSRRGLSYEQYFGPGTRLTVT.

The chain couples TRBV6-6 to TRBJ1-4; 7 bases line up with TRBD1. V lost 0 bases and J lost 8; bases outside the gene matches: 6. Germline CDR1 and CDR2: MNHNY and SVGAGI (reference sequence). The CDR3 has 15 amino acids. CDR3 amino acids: CASSYSDRVGEKLFF. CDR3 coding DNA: TGTGCCAGCAGTTACTCCGACAGGGTTGGAGAAAAACTGTTTTTT.

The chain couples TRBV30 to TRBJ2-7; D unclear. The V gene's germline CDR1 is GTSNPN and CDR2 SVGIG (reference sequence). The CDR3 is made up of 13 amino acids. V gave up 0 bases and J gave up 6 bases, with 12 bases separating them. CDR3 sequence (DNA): TGTGCCTGGAGTGTCTTGGCGACGGGCGAGCAGTACTTC. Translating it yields CAWSVLATGEQYF.

CDR3 sequence: CAWSPMDRGVHGYTF. CDR3 DNA: TGTGCCTGGAGTCCGATGGACAGGGGGGTACATGGCTACACCTTC. This chain links TRBV30 with TRBJ1-2; 10 nucleotides match TRBD1. In germline, CDR1 is GTSNPN, CDR2 SVGIG (reference sequence). The CDR3 covers 15 residues. Trimming took 2 bases from V and 6 from J; bases not matched to a gene: 9.

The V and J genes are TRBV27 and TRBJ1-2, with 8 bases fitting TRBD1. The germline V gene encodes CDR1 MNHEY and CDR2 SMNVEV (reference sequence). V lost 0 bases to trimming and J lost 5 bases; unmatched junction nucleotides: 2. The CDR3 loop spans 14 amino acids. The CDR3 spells CASSLSRQGYGYTF. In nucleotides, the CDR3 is TGTGCCAGCAGTTTATCACGACAGGGGTATGGCTACACCTTC.

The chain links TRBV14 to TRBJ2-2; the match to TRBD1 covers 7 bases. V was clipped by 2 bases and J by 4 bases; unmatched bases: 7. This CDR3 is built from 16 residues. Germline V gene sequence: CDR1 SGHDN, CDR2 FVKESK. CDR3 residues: CASSQPGQISTGELFF. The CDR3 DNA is TGTGCCAGCAGCCAACCGGGACAGATAAGCACCGGGGAGCTGTTTTTT.

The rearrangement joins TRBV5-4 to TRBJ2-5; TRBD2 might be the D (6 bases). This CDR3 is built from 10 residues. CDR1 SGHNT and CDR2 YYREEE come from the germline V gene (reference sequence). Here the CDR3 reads CAEGRETQYF. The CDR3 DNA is TGTGCGGAGGGGAGGGAGACCCAGTACTTC.

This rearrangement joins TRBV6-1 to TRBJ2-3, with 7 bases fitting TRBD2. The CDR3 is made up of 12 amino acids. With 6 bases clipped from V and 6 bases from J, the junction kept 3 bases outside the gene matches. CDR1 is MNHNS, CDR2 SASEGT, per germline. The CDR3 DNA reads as TGTGCCAGCAGGACTAGCCACGATACGCAGTATTTT. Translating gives CASRTSHDTQYF.

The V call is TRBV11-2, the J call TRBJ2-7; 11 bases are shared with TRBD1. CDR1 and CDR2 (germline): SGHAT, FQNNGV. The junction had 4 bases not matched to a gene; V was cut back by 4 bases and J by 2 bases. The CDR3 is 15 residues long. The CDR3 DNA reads TGTGCCAGCAGCTCGCGGGGACAGGGGGCCTACGAGCAGTACTTC. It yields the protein CASSSRGQGAYEQYF.

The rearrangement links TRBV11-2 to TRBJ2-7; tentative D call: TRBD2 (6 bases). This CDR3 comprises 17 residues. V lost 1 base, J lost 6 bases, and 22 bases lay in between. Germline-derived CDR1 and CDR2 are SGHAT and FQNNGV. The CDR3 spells CASSLARDSQAIVEQYF. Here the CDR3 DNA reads TGTGCCAGCAGCTTAGCCCGGGACTCCCAAGCTATTGTCGAGCAGTACTTC.

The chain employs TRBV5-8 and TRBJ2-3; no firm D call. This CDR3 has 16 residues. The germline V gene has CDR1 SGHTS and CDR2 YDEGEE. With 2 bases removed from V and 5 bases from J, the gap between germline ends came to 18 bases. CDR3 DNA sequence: TGTGCCAGCAGCTTCACAGTTACCTCGAGCTTAGATACGCAGTATTTT. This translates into CASSFTVTSSLDTQYF.

DNA for the CDR3: TGTGCCAGCAGCCACAGGGGACTAGCGGGGAATGAGCAGTTCTTC. Translation: CASSHRGLAGNEQFF. This chain connects TRBV2 to TRBJ2-1; 13 bases map to TRBD2. This CDR3 spans 15 amino acids. Germline V gene lookup returns CDR1 SNHLY and CDR2 FYNNEI. J was trimmed by 7 bases and V by 6 bases; bases with no gene match: 6.

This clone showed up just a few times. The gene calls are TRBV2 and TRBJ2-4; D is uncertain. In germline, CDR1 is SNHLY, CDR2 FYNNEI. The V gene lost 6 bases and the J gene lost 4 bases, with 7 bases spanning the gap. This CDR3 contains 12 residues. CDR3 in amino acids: CASRNYKNIQYF. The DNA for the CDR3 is TGTGCCAGCAGGAACTATAAAAACATTCAGTACTTC.

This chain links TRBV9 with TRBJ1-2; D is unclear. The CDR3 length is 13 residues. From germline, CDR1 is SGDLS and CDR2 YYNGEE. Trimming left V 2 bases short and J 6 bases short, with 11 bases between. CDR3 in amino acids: CASSVDGDNGYTF. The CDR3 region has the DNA TGTGCCAGCAGCGTCGACGGAGATAATGGCTACACCTTC.

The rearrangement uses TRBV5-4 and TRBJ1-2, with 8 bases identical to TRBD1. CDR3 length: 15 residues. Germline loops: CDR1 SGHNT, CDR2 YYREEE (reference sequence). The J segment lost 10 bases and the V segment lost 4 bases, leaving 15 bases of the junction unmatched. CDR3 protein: CASSTRPDRGFVYTF. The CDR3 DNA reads TGTGCCAGCAGCACCCGGCCAGACAGGGGCTTTGTCTACACCTTC.

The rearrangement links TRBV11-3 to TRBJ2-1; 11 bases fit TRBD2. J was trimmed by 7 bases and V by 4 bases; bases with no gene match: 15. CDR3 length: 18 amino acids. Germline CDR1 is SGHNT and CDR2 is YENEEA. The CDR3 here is CASSWGLAGGSLRNEQFF. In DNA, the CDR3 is TGTGCCAGCAGCTGGGGTCTAGCGGGAGGATCTCTTCGGAATGAGCAGTTCTTC.

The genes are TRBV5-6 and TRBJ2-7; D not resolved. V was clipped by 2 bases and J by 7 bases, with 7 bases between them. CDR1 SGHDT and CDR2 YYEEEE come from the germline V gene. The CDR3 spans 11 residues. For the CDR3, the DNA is TGTGCCAGCAGCTTAGAGGAGGAGCAGTACTTC. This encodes CASSLEEEQYF. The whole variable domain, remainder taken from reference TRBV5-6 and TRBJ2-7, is DAGVTQSPTHLIKTRGQQVTLRCSPKSGHDTVSWYQQALGQGPQFIFQYYEEEERQRGNFPDRFSGHQFPNYSSELNVNALLLGDSALYLCASSLEEEQYFGPGTRLTVT.

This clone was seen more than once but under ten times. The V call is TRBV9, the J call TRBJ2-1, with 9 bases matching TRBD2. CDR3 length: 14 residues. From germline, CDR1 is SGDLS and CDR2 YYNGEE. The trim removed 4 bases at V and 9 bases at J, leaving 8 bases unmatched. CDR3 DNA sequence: TGTGCCAGCAGCAGCTGGGGGACTAGCAGTGAGCAGTTCTTC. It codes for CASSSWGTSSEQFF.

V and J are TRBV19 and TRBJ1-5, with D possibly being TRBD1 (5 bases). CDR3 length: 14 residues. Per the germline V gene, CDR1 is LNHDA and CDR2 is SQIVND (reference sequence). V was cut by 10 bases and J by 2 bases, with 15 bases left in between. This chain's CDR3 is CATRGGKGNQPQHF. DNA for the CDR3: TGTGCCACCCGGGGGGGGAAAGGCAATCAGCCCCAGCATTTT. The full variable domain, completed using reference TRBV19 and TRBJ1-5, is DGGITQSPKYLFRKEGQNVTLSCEQNLNHDAMYWYRQDPGQGLRLIYYSQIVNDFQKGDIAEGYSVSREKKESFPLTVTSAQKNPTAFYLCATRGGKGNQPQHFGDGTRLSIL.

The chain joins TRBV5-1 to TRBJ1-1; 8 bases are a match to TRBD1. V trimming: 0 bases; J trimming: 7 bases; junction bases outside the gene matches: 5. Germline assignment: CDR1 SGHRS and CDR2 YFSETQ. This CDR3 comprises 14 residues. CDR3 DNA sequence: TGCGCCAGCAGCTTGGCCGGACAGGGTAGTGAAGCTTTCTTT. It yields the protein CASSLAGQGSEAFF.

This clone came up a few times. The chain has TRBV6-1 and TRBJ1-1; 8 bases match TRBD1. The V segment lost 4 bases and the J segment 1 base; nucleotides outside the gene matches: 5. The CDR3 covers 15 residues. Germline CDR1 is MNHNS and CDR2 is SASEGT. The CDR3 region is CASSVRDRSNTEAFF. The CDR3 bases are TGTGCCAGCAGTGTTAGGGACAGGTCGAACACTGAAGCTTTCTTT.

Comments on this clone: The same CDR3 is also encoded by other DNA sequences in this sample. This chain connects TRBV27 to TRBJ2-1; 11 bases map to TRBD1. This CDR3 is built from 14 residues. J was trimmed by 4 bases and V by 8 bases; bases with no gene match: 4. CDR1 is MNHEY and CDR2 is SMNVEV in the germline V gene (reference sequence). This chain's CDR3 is CASGTGGAYNEQFF. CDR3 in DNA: TGTGCCAGCGGGACAGGGGGGGCGTACAATGAGCAGTTCTTC.

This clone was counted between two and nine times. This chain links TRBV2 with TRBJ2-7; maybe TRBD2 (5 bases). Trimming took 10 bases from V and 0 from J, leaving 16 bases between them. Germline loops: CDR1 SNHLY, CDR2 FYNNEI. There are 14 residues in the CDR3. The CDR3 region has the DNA TGTGCCATCCCACGGGATTCTCTCTCCTACGAGCAGTACTTC. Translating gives CAIPRDSLSYEQYF.